A single count supports the clone carrying this TCR beta chain. Measured with immunoSEQ multiplex PCR; TCRdb has only the in-frame clones, and not every one. The sample comprises 50,000 to 65,000 clones, approximately 85% of which are singletons, and under 20% rests with the top ten. The entry originates in a study of blood T cell repertoires in COVID-19. Input material: peripheral blood. The sequence was obtained from a human donor in a cohort sampled during active COVID-19.

In nucleotides, the CDR3 is TGTGCCTGGAGGGTCCAGGGTGGTCTCAATGGCTACACCTTC. Protein product: CAWRVQGGLNGYTF. The V call is TRBV30, the J call TRBJ1-2; a possible D gene is TRBD1 (5 bases). This CDR3 has 14 amino acids. Germline loops: CDR1 GTSNPN, CDR2 SVGIG (reference sequence). V was clipped by 3 bases and J by 6 bases, with 17 bases between them.